The 23 T cell receptor beta chains in this list originate from one sample, sequenced in a study of regulatory T cells in long-lasting Graves disease. Noted time point: persistent/refractory GD, antithyroid drugs over 5 years with positive TRAb. The TCR library used RNA extracted from PBMCs. Construction of the TCR beta libraries employed iRepertoire HTBI primers in conjunction with Arm-PCR of CDR3 regions. TCRdb reprocessed the multiplex PCR reads via MiXCR and lists one record per CDR3 protein. The data contain 600,000 to 800,000 distinct CDR3 sequences, about 32% of them seen just once; the ten biggest clones take up about 40%. The sample in question was peripheral blood mononuclear cells (PBMCs), obtained when the disease was refractory, from a patient treated with antithyroid drugs. These TCRs come from a female donor with Graves disease.

This clonotype was detected many times. The gene calls are TRBV7-9 and TRBJ1-1, with unresolved D. This CDR3 has 14 amino acids. Per the germline V gene, CDR1 is SEHNR and CDR2 is FQNEAQ (reference sequence). Trimming cost V 0 bases and J 1 base, with 6 bases left between them. The CDR3, as DNA: TGTGCCAGCAGCTTAGCTCCAGGGAACACTGAAGCTTTCTTT. As protein: CASSLAPGNTEAFF.

The J gene is TRBJ1-1, the V gene TRBV13; maybe TRBD1 (6 bases). The CDR3 totals 18 residues. The V gene's germline CDR1 is PRHDT and CDR2 FYEKMQ (reference sequence). V was cut by 0 bases and J by 3 bases, with 20 bases left in between. CDR3 sequence reads: CASSLGLREVAGDTEAFF. The CDR3 DNA sequence: TGTGCCAGCAGCTTAGGCCTTCGCGAGGTGGCAGGGGACACTGAAGCTTTCTTT. Supplemented by reference TRBV13 and TRBJ1-1, the full variable domain reads AAGVIQSPRHLIKEKRETATLKCYPIPRHDTVYWYQQGPGQDPQFLISFYEKMQSDKGSIPDRFSAQQFSDYHSELNMSSLELGDSALYFCASSLGLREVAGDTEAFFGQGTRLTVV.

This clonotype has a handful of counts. V is TRBV12-3 or TRBV12-4 and J is TRBJ1-1, with 7 bases aligning to TRBD1. Trimming cost V 6 bases and J 1 base; bases outside gene matches: 5. This CDR3 spans 14 amino acids. In nucleotides, the CDR3 is TGTGCCAGCAGGAACAGGGGACCGAACACTGAAGCTTTCTTT. Amino acids: CASRNRGPNTEAFF.

The V gene is TRBV5-1, the J gene TRBJ1-1; D gene uncertain. The CDR3 has 15 amino acids. V was trimmed by 4 bases and J by 4 bases, leaving 17 bases between them. The germline V gene has CDR1 SGHRS and CDR2 YFSETQ. CDR3: CASSQDGMSGTEAFF. The CDR3 region has the DNA TGCGCCAGCAGCCAGGACGGCATGAGTGGCACTGAAGCTTTCTTT. Full variable domain (missing parts from reference TRBV5-1 and TRBJ1-1): KAGVTQTPRYLIKTRGQQVTLSCSPISGHRSVSWYQQTPGQGLQFLFEYFSETQRNKGNFPGRFSGRQFSNSRSEMNVSTLELGDSALYLCASSQDGMSGTEAFFGQGTRLTVV.

The J gene is TRBJ1-1, the V gene TRBV15; the match to TRBD1 covers 10 bases. The CDR3 spans 14 residues. V shed 2 bases, J shed 7 bases, and the junction held 4 bases outside the gene matches. Per germline, CDR1 LNHNV and CDR2 YYDKDF (reference sequence). The CDR3 DNA reads as TGTGCCACCAGCAGATACGGGACAGGGGTTGAAGCTTTCTTT. It specifies CATSRYGTGVEAFF.

This chain uses TRBV6-9 with TRBJ1-1, with D possibly matching TRBD1 (5 bases). CDR1 MNHGY and CDR2 SVAAGI come from the germline V gene. The CDR3 totals 14 residues. V shed 3 bases and J shed 6 bases, with 14 bases lying between them. CDR3 in DNA: TGTGCCAGCAGTTACACCGGGGGATTGGCTGAAGCTTTCTTT. It codes for CASSYTGGLAEAFF.

This clonotype was detected a few times. The V and J genes are TRBV12-3 or TRBV12-4 and TRBJ1-5; 9 nucleotides agree with TRBD1. Trimming cost V 6 bases and J 6 bases; bases outside gene matches: 6. The CDR3 runs to 14 residues. CDR3 DNA: TGTGCCAGCAGCGCAACAGGGGGCAGTCAGCCCCAGCATTTT. Its protein product is CASSATGGSQPQHF.

This clonotype was observed a few times. The V and J genes are TRBV19 and TRBJ1-5, with 7 bases fitting TRBD1. The V gene's germline CDR1 is LNHDA and CDR2 SQIVND (reference sequence). The CDR3 runs to 15 residues. The junction had 5 bases not matched to a gene; V was cut back by 6 bases and J by 0 bases. As DNA, the CDR3 is TGTGCCAGTAGCAGGGACAGTGATAGCAATCAGCCCCAGCATTTT. This translates into CASSRDSDSNQPQHF.

This chain joins TRBV6-1 and TRBJ2-1; D perhaps matches TRBD2 (6 bases). Trimming took 7 bases from V and 2 from J, leaving 9 bases between them. The V gene's germline CDR1 is MNHNS and CDR2 SASEGT. The CDR3 consists of 13 residues. The CDR3 here is CASKLAPYNEQFF. The CDR3 DNA follows: TGTGCCAGCAAGCTAGCGCCCTACAATGAGCAGTTCTTC.

This chain links TRBV7-3 with TRBJ1-1; tentatively, D is TRBD1 (5 bases). There are 14 residues in the CDR3. Looked up from germline, CDR1 is SGHTA and CDR2 is FQGTGA. V gave up 0 bases and J gave up 6 bases, with 11 bases separating them. The CDR3 sequence is CASSLTWGDAEAFF. The DNA for the CDR3 is TGTGCCAGCAGCTTAACGTGGGGGGACGCTGAAGCTTTCTTT. Drawing the rest from reference TRBV7-3 and TRBJ1-1, the complete variable domain is GAGVSQTPSNKVTEKGKYVELRCDPISGHTALYWYRQSLGQGPEFLIYFQGTGAADDSGLPNDRFFAVRPEGSVSTLKIQRTERGDSAVYLCASSLTWGDAEAFFGQGTRLTVV.

As to this clonotype: A read error may be the cause here, since a much bigger clone is one base away. The chain carries TRBV2 and TRBJ1-1, with D tentatively TRBD1 (5 bases). Germline V gene lookup returns CDR1 SNHLY and CDR2 FYNNEI. This CDR3 comprises 15 residues. The CDR3 here is CASSDRDPRGTGAFF. Here the CDR3 DNA reads TGTGCCAGCAGTGACCGGGACCCCCGAGGCACTGGAGCTTTCTTT.

This clonotype was counted ten times or more. This chain connects TRBV28 to TRBJ1-5, with 9 bases matching TRBD1. Germline CDR1 and CDR2: MDHEN and SYDVKM. This CDR3 spans 17 amino acids. V trimming: 6 bases; J trimming: 0 bases; junction bases outside the gene matches: 9. The CDR3 DNA follows: TGTGCCAGCAGCCCGGGACAGGGCTATTATAGCAATCAGCCCCAGCATTTT. Translating it yields CASSPGQGYYSNQPQHF.

In this sample, this clonotype turned up a few times. The chain is built from TRBV6-1 and TRBJ2-7; the D gene is possibly TRBD2 (7 bases). The CDR3 spans 13 residues. Germline loops: CDR1 MNHNS, CDR2 SASEGT. V lost 6 bases, J lost 6 bases, and 15 bases lay in between. The CDR3 DNA reads as TGTGCCAGCAGCCCCCGAGGGGGGGCCGAGCAGTACTTC. Its protein product is CASSPRGGAEQYF.

About this clonotype itself: Because the CDR3 is missing its conserved closing phenylalanine or tryptophan, this is likely a read error. This rearrangement joins TRBV12-3 or TRBV12-4 to TRBJ1-6, with 8 bases fitting TRBD1. The V segment lost 3 bases and the J segment 9 bases; nucleotides outside the gene matches: 7. The CDR3 runs 15 residues. CDR3 protein: CASSFRQGAGSPLHS. The CDR3 DNA follows: TGTGCCAGCAGTTTTAGGCAGGGGGCTGGTTCACCCCTCCACTCT.

Regarding this clonotype: This likely comes from a read error, as the CDR3 has no conserved phenylalanine or tryptophan at its end. The V and J genes are TRBV9 and TRBJ2-5; 7 bases fit TRBD2. The V segment lost 4 bases and the J segment 2 bases; nucleotides outside the gene matches: 8. Germline values: CDR1 SGDLS, CDR2 YYNGEE. The CDR3 consists of 15 residues. The DNA of the CDR3 is TGTGCCAGCAGCCCCCGGGACTACCAACAAGAGACCCAGTACTCC. It codes for CASSPRDYQQETQYS.

V and J are TRBV10-3 and TRBJ2-6, with a weak D call TRBD2 (6 bases). Germline V gene data show CDR1 as ENHRY and CDR2 as SYGVKD. CDR3 length: 17 residues. The V gene lost 4 bases and the J gene lost 0 bases, with 13 bases spanning the gap. CDR3 region: CAISGSPGVSGANVLTF. In nucleotides, the CDR3 is TGTGCCATCAGTGGCTCACCGGGAGTCTCTGGGGCCAACGTCCTGACTTTC.

This clonotype came up many times. The genes are TRBV2 and TRBJ1-2; D uncertain. This CDR3 has 13 amino acids. V was clipped by 7 bases and J by 4 bases, with 13 bases between them. From germline, CDR1 is SNHLY and CDR2 FYNNEI. The CDR3 bases are TGTGCCAGCATGCCCGGGTTATCCTATGGCTACACCTTC. It yields the protein CASMPGLSYGYTF.

This clonotype came up a few times. The gene calls are TRBV11-2 and TRBJ2-3; 9 bases match TRBD2. CDR1 is SGHAT and CDR2 is FQNNGV in the germline V gene. Losses at the gene ends were 5 bases for V and 6 bases for J; bases not matched to a gene: 9. The length of the CDR3 is 15 residues. CDR3 sequence: CASSLGLASSDTQYF. In nucleotides, the CDR3 is TGTGCCAGCAGCCTGGGACTAGCAAGTTCGGATACGCAGTATTTT.

The gene calls are TRBV6-5 and TRBJ2-7, with TRBD1 as a possible D gene (5 bases). This CDR3 comprises 13 residues. In germline, CDR1 is MNHEY, CDR2 SVGAGI. Deletions cut 2 bases from V and 6 bases from J, with 11 bases between. The CDR3 is CASSYLGHSEQYF. The CDR3 DNA reads TGTGCCAGCAGTTACCTCGGACATTCCGAGCAGTACTTC.

This clonotype was picked up many times. This chain joins TRBV6-1 and TRBJ1-5; 8 nucleotides align to TRBD1. Germline CDR1 MNHNS, CDR2 SASEGT. Trimming removed 7 bases from V and 2 bases from J; junction bases left unmatched: 10. CDR3 length equals 16 residues. The CDR3 here is CASILGTGEGNQPQHF. For the CDR3, the DNA is TGTGCCAGCATCCTGGGGACAGGAGAAGGCAATCAGCCCCAGCATTTT.

J is TRBJ1-6 and V is TRBV3-1, with D perhaps TRBD1 (5 bases). Trimming removed 7 bases at V and 7 bases at J, with 11 bases between. The length of the CDR3 is 13 residues. Germline V gene data show CDR1 as LGHDT and CDR2 as YNNKEL (reference sequence). The CDR3 spells CASTAGRNSPLHF. CDR3 nucleotides: TGTGCCAGCACCGCAGGGAGAAATTCACCCCTCCACTTT.

Only a few counts were recorded for this clonotype. The rearrangement joins TRBV12-3 or TRBV12-4 to TRBJ2-7; 13 bases align to TRBD2. J was trimmed by 3 bases and V by 6 bases; bases with no gene match: 5. This CDR3 has 15 amino acids. CDR3 in amino acids: CASRPGLAGYYEQYF. In DNA, the CDR3 is TGTGCCAGCAGACCGGGACTAGCGGGATACTACGAGCAGTACTTC.

V usage is TRBV28 and J usage is TRBJ1-5; TRBD1 matches at 7 bases. The CDR3 runs 17 residues. J was trimmed by 1 base and V by 3 bases; bases with no gene match: 9. CDR1 and CDR2 from the germline V gene are MDHEN and SYDVKM. Written as DNA, the CDR3 is TGTGCCAGCAGTTTCACCGGGACAGCGGTAAGCAATCAGCCCCAGCATTTT. Protein: CASSFTGTAVSNQPQHF.